This T cell receptor beta chain derives from a study of shared clonotypes between healthy human individuals. Study-level points and caveats: Sample collection involved blood only; tissue repertoires are likely different.

Details on this clone: Its antigen is not identified.

V lost 0 bases to trimming and J lost 7 bases, with 5 bases between them. Germline V gene sequence: CDR1 SGHTS, CDR2 YDEGEE. CDR3 length: 12 amino acids. Each PCR replicate from the sorted subsets contained about 200 ng DNA, which is about 30,000 T cell genomes. In the authors' methods: ImmunoSEQ output lacked quality scores and full-length reads, limiting matched filtering. TCRdb's copy holds only in-frame clones and misses some; the assay was immunoSEQ multiplex PCR. Clone size and the V and J calls come from that table; the DNA yielded D and trimming. This sample has over a million clones, with 95% to 97% found just once.

The chain is built from TRBV5-8 and TRBJ2-1; the D gene is possibly TRBD2 (5 bases). The sample taken for sequencing was naive CD4+ T cells sorted from blood. Subset given: CD45RA+ positively selected. The source of this sequence is a man aged 25 to 40 in good health. The DNA of the CDR3 is TGTGCCAGCAGCTTGGCGGGGAATGAGCAGTTCTTC. As protein: CASSLAGNEQFF. The full variable domain, in which reference TRBV5-8 and TRBJ2-1 provide the parts outside the CDR3, is EAGVTQSPTHLIKTRGQQATLRCSPISGHTSVYWYQQALGLGLQFLLWYDEGEERNRGNFPPRFSGRQFPNYSSELNVNALELEDSALYLCASSLAGNEQFFGPGTRLTVL.